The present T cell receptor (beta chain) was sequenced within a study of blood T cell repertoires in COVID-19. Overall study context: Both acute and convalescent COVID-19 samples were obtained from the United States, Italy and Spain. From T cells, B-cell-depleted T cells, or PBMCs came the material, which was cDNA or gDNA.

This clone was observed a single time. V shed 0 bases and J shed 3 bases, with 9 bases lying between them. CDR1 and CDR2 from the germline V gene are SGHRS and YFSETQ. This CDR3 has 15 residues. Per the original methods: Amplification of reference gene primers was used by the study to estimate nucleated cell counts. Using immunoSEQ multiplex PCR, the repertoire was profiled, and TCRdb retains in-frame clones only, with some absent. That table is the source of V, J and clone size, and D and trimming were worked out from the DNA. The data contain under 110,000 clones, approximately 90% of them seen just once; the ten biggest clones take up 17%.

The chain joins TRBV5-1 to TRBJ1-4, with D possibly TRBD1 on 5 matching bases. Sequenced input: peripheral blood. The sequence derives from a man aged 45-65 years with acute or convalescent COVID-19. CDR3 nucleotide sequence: TGCGCCAGCAGCTTGGCCGGGGGGGCTAATGAAAAACTGTTTTTT. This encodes CASSLAGGANEKLFF.